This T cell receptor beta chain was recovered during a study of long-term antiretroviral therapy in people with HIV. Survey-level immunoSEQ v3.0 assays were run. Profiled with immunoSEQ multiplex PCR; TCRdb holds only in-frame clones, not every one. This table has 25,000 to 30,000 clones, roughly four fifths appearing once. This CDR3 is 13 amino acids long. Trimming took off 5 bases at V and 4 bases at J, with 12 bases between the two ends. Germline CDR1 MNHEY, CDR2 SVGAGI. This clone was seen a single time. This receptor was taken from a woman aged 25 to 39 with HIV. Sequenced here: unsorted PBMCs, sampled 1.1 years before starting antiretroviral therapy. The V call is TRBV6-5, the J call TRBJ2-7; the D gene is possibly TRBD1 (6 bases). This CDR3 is CASSRPGDYEQYF. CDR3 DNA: TGTGCCAGCAGTCGACCAGGGGATTACGAGCAGTACTTC.